This TCR beta chain was documented in a study of T cells in narcolepsy. Study at large: Patients with NT1 or NT2 and healthy control donors were enrolled.

Clones were sequenced by immunoSEQ multiplex PCR, and TCRdb holds only the in-frame ones, with some missing. The data contain about 13,000 clones, 85% to 90% of them singletons. About this clone: Its specificity is unknown.

Findings and caveats of the study: Reportedly, autoreactive clonotypes were serially detected in patients' blood but not controls'. Autoreactive clone sequences were missing from some blood memory CD4+ repertoires.

This CDR3 is 15 amino acids long. With 4 bases clipped from V and 6 bases from J, the junction kept 4 bases outside the gene matches. Germline V lookup: CDR1 SGHRS, CDR2 YFSETQ. The source is a human donor with narcolepsy. Sequencing was performed on CD45RA- memory CD4+ T cells from PBMCs. The chain recombines TRBV5-1 with TRBJ2-1; 13 bases align to TRBD2. Written as DNA, the CDR3 is TGCGCCAGCAGCCCGGGACTAGCGGGAACCAATGAGCAGTTCTTC. Translation gives CASSPGLAGTNEQFF.